This is a list of T cell receptor beta chains from one sample in a study of identical twins. TCRdb used MiXCR to reprocess the 5' RACE reads, holding one entry per CDR3 protein. The table records about 490,000 distinct CDR3 sequences, roughly 15% of them present only once. The data also belong to a second study, concerning yellow fever vaccine responses in identical twins.

Sequenced material: CD4+ T cells sorted from blood. All receptors come from a woman younger than 35 in good health. The CDR3 runs from the conserved cysteine through the conserved F or W. The D gene is left open where the match is weak. Where a row states a size, it is once, few, many or the class of an expanded clone; other rows omit it.

size	V	D	J	CDR3	DNA
few	TRBV7-9	-	TRBJ1-6	CASSAGTVRNSPLHF	TGTGCCAGCAGCGCCGGGACTGTTCGTAATTCACCCCTCCACTTT
few	TRBV20-1	TRBD1	TRBJ2-1	CSARDARTGGYNNEQFF	TGCAGTGCTAGAGATGCCCGAACAGGGGGCTACAACAATGAGCAGTTCTTC
-	TRBV5-1	-	TRBJ2-1	CASSLVGSELSYNEQFF	TGCGCCAGCAGCTTGGTGGGGAGTGAACTCTCCTACAATGAGCAGTTCTTC
few	TRBV15	-	TRBJ1-1	CATSRSPGGGTEAFF	TGTGCCACCAGCAGATCACCGGGCGGTGGGACTGAAGCTTTCTTT
-	TRBV10-3	-	TRBJ2-5	CAISRTEAQETQYF	TGTGCCATCAGCAGGACGGAAGCCCAAGAGACCCAGTACTTC
few	TRBV5-1	-	TRBJ2-1	CASSLAPPNNEQFF	TGCGCCAGCAGCTTGGCACCGCCCAACAATGAGCAGTTCTTC
few	TRBV12-3/TRBV12-4	TRBD2	TRBJ2-3	CASSWIPTSGIIDTQYF	TGTGCCAGCAGTTGGATCCCCACTAGCGGGATTATAGATACGCAGTATTTT
few	TRBV7-9	TRBD1	TRBJ2-1	CASSLESDRGWGNEQFF	TGTGCCAGCAGCTTAGAGTCCGACAGGGGTTGGGGGAATGAGCAGTTCTTC
-	TRBV24-1	-	TRBJ2-1	CATSDPKGDSSYNEQFF	TGTGCCACCAGTGACCCGAAAGGGGATTCCTCCTACAATGAGCAGTTCTTC
-	TRBV7-2	-	TRBJ2-2	CASSPAGTTNTGELFF	TGTGCCAGCAGCCCCGCCGGGACCACGAACACCGGGGAGCTGTTTTTT
-	TRBV10-1	TRBD2	TRBJ2-1	CASSEPPSGGPFNEQFF	TGCGCCAGCAGTGAGCCACCTAGCGGGGGGCCCTTCAATGAGCAGTTCTTC
-	TRBV12-3/TRBV12-4	-	TRBJ2-1	CASSPLGANEQFF	TGTGCCAGCAGCCCACTCGGGGCCAATGAGCAGTTCTTC
-	TRBV10-3	TRBD1	TRBJ2-5	CAISPTGGRETQYF	TGTGCCATCAGTCCAACAGGGGGCCGAGAGACCCAGTACTTC
-	TRBV12-3/TRBV12-4	-	TRBJ2-1	CASRVHRGEQFF	TGTGCCAGCAGGGTGCACCGGGGTGAGCAGTTCTTC
-	TRBV20-1	-	TRBJ2-5	CSAVYLPENQETQYF	TGCAGTGCTGTATACCTGCCAGAAAACCAAGAGACCCAGTACTTC
-	TRBV7-3	TRBD2	TRBJ2-1	CASSVSGRALNEQFF	TGTGCCAGCAGCGTTAGCGGGAGGGCCCTCAATGAGCAGTTCTTC
-	TRBV20-1	TRBD2	TRBJ2-1	CSARDTGGTSGRFGEQFF	TGCAGTGCTAGAGACACCGGAGGGACTAGCGGGAGGTTTGGGGAGCAGTTCTTC
few	TRBV9	-	TRBJ2-2	CASSGILRTGELFF	TGTGCCAGCAGTGGAATCCTGCGCACCGGGGAGCTGTTTTTT
-	TRBV2	-	TRBJ1-1	CASKIGNTEAFF	TGTGCCAGCAAGATCGGGAACACTGAAGCTTTCTTT
-	TRBV6-1	-	TRBJ2-7	CASSEGQIYEQYF	TGTGCCAGCAGTGAAGGACAGATCTACGAGCAGTACTTC
-	TRBV20-1	-	TRBJ2-4	CSAEFQGDIQYF	TGCAGTGCAGAATTCCAAGGGGACATTCAGTACTTC
few	TRBV28	TRBD2	TRBJ2-1	CASSSGRWYNEQFF	TGTGCCAGCAGTAGCGGGAGATGGTACAATGAGCAGTTCTTC
-	TRBV5-1	-	TRBJ2-5	CASSLEVSQETQYF	TGCGCCAGCAGCTTGGAAGTGTCCCAAGAGACCCAGTACTTC
-	TRBV3-1	-	TRBJ2-3	CASSGWDPSDTQYF	TGTGCCAGCAGCGGTTGGGACCCCTCAGATACGCAGTATTTT
few	TRBV12-3/TRBV12-4	TRBD2	TRBJ2-2	CASSHQGLFSRGDTGELFF	TGTGCCAGCAGCCACCAAGGGCTATTTAGCCGGGGGGACACCGGGGAGCTGTTTTTT
-	TRBV18	-	TRBJ2-1	CASSPPSGPWSSYNEQFF	TGTGCCAGCTCACCACCGAGTGGCCCCTGGAGCTCCTACAATGAGCAGTTCTTC
-	TRBV9	-	TRBJ2-3	CASSVRFEIITDTQYF	TGTGCCAGCAGCGTTCGCTTCGAGATAATCACAGATACGCAGTATTTT
few	TRBV27	TRBD2	TRBJ2-2	CASTPRAGVSGELFF	TGTGCCAGCACCCCAAGAGCGGGGGTCAGCGGGGAGCTGTTTTTT
few	TRBV9	-	TRBJ2-2	CASSVGAERSGELFF	TGTGCCAGCAGCGTAGGAGCCGAGCGGTCCGGGGAGCTGTTTTTT
-	TRBV7-9	-	TRBJ2-5	CASSLDGTNQETQYF	TGTGCCAGCAGCTTAGATGGGACAAACCAAGAGACCCAGTACTTC
few	TRBV10-3	-	TRBJ2-3	CAISPGKSTDTQYF	TGTGCCATCAGTCCCGGGAAGAGCACAGATACGCAGTATTTT
-	TRBV12-3/TRBV12-4	-	TRBJ2-2	CASSSTGPGELFF	TGTGCCAGCAGTTCGACGGGGCCCGGGGAGCTGTTTTTT
few	TRBV5-1	TRBD2	TRBJ2-3	CASSLELAGGLGTDTQYF	TGCGCCAGCAGCTTGGAACTAGCGGGAGGCCTGGGCACAGATACGCAGTATTTT
few	TRBV29-1	-	TRBJ2-1	CSVERYNEQFF	TGCAGCGTTGAACGGTACAATGAGCAGTTCTTC
few	TRBV5-1	-	TRBJ2-1	CASSTGRPGEQFF	TGCGCCAGCTCAACGGGTAGGCCTGGGGAGCAGTTCTTC
-	TRBV14	-	TRBJ2-2	CASSRKTNTGELFF	TGTGCCAGCAGCCGCAAAACGAACACCGGGGAGCTGTTTTTT
few	TRBV18	TRBD1	TRBJ1-4	CASSPQREGAREKLFF	TGTGCCAGCTCACCACAGCGCGAGGGGGCCCGGGAAAAACTGTTTTTT
-	TRBV12-3/TRBV12-4	-	TRBJ1-1	CASSLGGGGLTEAFF	TGTGCCAGCAGTTTAGGTGGGGGAGGTCTGACTGAAGCTTTCTTT